The sequence of this T cell receptor (beta chain) was determined in a study of T cell repertoires in aging, cancer and after chemotherapy. This clonotype has only a few counts. TRB rearrangements spanning V, D and J were amplified using mixed TRB-A/B primers. From the multiplex PCR reads, TCRdb called clonotypes with MiXCR, one entry per CDR3 protein. The table records roughly 2,500 distinct CDR3 sequences, around 23% of them present only once. Amplification of TCR beta used genomic DNA extracted from peripheral blood. Source material: blood. This TCR was recovered from a human donor with a solid tumor.

The DNA for the CDR3 is TGTGCCAGCAGTTACTCGGCTCTTGGGCCCGGGGAGCTGTTTTTT. This encodes CASSYSALGPGELFF. The chain couples TRBV6-2 or TRBV6-3 to TRBJ2-2, with unresolved D. Trimming took off 0 bases at V and 6 bases at J, with 11 bases between the two ends. This CDR3 spans 15 amino acids. Germline CDR1 reads MNHEY; CDR2 reads SVGEGT.